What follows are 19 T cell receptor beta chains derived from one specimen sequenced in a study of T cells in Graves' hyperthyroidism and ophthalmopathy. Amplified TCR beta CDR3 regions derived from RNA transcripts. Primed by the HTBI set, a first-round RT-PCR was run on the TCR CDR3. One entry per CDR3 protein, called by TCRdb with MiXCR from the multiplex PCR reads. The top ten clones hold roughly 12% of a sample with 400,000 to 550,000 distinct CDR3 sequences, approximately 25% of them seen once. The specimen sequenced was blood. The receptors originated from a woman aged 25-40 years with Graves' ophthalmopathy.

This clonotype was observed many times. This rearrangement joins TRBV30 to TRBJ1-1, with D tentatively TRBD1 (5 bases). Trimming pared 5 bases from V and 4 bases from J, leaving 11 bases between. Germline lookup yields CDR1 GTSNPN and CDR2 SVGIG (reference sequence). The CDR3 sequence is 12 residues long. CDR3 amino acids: CAWWPRGTEAFF. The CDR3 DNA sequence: TGTGCCTGGTGGCCGAGGGGCACTGAAGCTTTCTTT.

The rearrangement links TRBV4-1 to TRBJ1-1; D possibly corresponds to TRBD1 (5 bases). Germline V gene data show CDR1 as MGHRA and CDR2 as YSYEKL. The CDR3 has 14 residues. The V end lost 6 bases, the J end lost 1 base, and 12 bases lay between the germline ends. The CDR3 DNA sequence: TGCGCCAGCAGGGGATACACAGGGAACACTGAAGCTTTCTTT. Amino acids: CASRGYTGNTEAFF.

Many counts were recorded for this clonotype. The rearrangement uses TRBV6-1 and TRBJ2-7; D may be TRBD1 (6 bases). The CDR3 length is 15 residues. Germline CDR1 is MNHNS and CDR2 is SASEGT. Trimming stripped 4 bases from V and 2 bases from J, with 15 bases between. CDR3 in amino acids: CASSAGRTAPYEQYF. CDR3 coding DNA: TGTGCCAGCAGTGCCGGCAGGACAGCTCCCTACGAGCAGTACTTC.

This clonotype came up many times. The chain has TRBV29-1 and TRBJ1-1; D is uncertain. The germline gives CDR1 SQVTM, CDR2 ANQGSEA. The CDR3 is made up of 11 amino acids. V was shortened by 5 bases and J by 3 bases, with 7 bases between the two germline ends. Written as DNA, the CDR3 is TGCAGCGTTTTAGAGCACACTGAAGCTTTCTTT. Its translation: CSVLEHTEAFF.

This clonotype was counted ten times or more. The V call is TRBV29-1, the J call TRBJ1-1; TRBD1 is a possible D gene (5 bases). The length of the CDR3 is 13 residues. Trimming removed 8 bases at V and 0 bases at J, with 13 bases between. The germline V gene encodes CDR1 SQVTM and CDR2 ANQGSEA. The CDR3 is CSIQENMNTEAFF. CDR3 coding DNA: TGCAGCATACAGGAAAACATGAACACTGAAGCTTTCTTT.

CDR3 amino acids: CASSSIAGGWAGELFF. DNA for the CDR3: TGTGCCAGCAGCTCTATAGCGGGGGGTTGGGCCGGGGAGCTGTTTTTT. The rearrangement joins TRBV11-2 to TRBJ2-2; TRBD2 aligns across 10 bases. The CDR3 is 16 amino acids. Germline trimming cut 4 bases from V and 6 bases from J; bases unmatched to any gene: 8. Germline values: CDR1 SGHAT, CDR2 FQNNGV.

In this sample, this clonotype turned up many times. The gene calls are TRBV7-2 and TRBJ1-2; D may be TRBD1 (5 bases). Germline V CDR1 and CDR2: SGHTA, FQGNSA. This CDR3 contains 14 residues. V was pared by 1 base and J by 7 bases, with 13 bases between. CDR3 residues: CASSLEPGRGGYTF. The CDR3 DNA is TGTGCCAGCAGCTTAGAACCAGGGAGGGGTGGCTACACCTTC.

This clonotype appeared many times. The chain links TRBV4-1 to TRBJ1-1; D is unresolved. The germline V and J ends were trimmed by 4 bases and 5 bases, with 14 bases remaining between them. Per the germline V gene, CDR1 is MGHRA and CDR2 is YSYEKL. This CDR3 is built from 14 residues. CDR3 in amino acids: CASSLQDRVTEAFF. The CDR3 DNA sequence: TGCGCCAGCAGCCTTCAAGATAGGGTAACTGAAGCTTTCTTT.

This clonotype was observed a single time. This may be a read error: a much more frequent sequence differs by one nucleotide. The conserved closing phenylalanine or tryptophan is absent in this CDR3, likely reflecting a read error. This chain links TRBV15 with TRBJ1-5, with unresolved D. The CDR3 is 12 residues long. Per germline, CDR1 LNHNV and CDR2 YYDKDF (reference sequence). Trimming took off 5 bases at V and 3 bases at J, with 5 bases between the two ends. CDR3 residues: CATSRYNQPQHL. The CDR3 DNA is TGTGCCACCAGCCGGTACAATCAGCCCCAGCATTTG.

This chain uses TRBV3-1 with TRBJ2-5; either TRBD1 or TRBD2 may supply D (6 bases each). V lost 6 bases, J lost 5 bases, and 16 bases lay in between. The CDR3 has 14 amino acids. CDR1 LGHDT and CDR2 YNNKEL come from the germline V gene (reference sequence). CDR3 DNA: TGTGCCAGCAGGGAAATCGGGGGCTGGGAGACCCAGTACTTC. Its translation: CASREIGGWETQYF.

The CDR3 region has the DNA TGTGCCACCAGCAGAGATCCCACTCTGGGACAGCTCCTGTACTTC. Encoded protein: CATSRDPTLGQLLYF. The rearrangement joins TRBV15 to TRBJ2-5; 7 nucleotides align to TRBD1. V trimming: 0 bases; J trimming: 13 bases; junction bases outside the gene matches: 14. This CDR3 is built from 15 residues. The germline CDR1 and CDR2 sequences are LNHNV and YYDKDF (reference sequence).

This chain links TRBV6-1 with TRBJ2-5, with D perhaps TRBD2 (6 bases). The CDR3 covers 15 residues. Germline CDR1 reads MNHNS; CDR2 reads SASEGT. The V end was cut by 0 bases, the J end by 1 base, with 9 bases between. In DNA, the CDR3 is TGTGCCAGCAGTGAAGCCGTCGGGGGCCAAGAGACCCAGTACTTC. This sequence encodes CASSEAVGGQETQYF.

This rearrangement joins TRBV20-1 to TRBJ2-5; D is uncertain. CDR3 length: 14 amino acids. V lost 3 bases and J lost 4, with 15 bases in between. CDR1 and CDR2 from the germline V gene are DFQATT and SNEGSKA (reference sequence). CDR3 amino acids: CSARITGLRETQYF. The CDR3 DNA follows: TGCAGTGCTAGGATAACGGGCTTGAGAGAGACCCAGTACTTC.

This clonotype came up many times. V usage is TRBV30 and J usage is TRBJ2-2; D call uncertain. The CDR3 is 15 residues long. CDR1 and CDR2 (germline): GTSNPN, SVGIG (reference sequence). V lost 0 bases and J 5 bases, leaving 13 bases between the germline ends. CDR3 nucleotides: TGTGCCTGGAGTGTACGGACGTGGGATACCGGGGAGCTGTTTTTT. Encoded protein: CAWSVRTWDTGELFF.

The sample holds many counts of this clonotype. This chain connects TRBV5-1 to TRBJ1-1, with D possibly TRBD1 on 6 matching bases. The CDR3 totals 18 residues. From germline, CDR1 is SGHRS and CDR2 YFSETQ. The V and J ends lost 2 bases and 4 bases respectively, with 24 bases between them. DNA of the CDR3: TGCGCCAGCAGCTTATTTATAGGGGACATAGTGGAGGGCACTGAAGCTTTCTTT. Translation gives CASSLFIGDIVEGTEAFF.

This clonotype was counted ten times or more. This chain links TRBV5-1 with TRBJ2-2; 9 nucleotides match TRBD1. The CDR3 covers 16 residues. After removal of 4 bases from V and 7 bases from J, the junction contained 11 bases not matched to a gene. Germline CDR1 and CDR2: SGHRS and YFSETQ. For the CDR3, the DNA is TGCGCCAGCAGCCTGGAGGACAGGGGCGGTGGCGGGGAGCTGTTTTTT. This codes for CASSLEDRGGGGELFF.

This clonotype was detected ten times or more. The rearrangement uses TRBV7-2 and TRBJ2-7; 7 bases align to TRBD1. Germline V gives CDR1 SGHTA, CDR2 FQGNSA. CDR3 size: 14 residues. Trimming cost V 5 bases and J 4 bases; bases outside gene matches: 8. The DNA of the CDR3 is TGTGCCAGCAGCGGACCGGGACAGATTTACGAGCAGTACTTC. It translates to CASSGPGQIYEQYF.

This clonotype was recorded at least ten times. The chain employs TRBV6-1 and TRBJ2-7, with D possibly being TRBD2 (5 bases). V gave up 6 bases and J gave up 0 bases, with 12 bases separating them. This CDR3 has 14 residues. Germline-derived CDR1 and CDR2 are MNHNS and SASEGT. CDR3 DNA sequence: TGTGCCAGCAGGGCAAGGGAGACCTCCTACGAGCAGTACTTC. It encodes CASRARETSYEQYF.

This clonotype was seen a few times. The CDR3 DNA sequence: TGTGCCAGCAGCTGGGGAGAAGGGAACTATGGCTACACCTTC. Its translation: CASSWGEGNYGYTF. The V gene is TRBV6-1, the J gene TRBJ1-2, with D unresolved. The CDR3 sequence is 14 residues long. V was cut by 6 bases and J by 2 bases, with 13 bases left in between. Germline V gene sequence: CDR1 MNHNS, CDR2 SASEGT.